This TCR beta chain was documented in a study of T cell responses to AZD1222 COVID-19 vaccine. Data came from immunoSEQ multiplex PCR; TCRdb stores just in-frame clones and leaves some out. In the table there are about 110,000 clones, 82% of which are singletons. In germline, CDR1 is SGHTA, CDR2 FQGNSA. The CDR3 covers 14 residues. V was pared by 3 bases and J by 7 bases, with 8 bases of the junction left unmatched. This clone was recorded a few times. The identical CDR3 is also encoded by other nucleotide sequences in the sample. The sample was peripheral blood, taken on day 0 of AZD1222 vaccination. This chain links TRBV7-2 with TRBJ2-7, with TRBD2 matching 8 bases. This clonotype was sampled from an adult in good health. The DNA of the CDR3 is TGTGCCAGCAGCTTCTCCGGGGGGGATTATGAGCAGTACTTC. Amino acids: CASSFSGGDYEQYF. The full variable domain, with the rest looked up from reference TRBV7-2 and TRBJ2-7, is GAGVSQSPSNKVTEKGKDVELRCDPISGHTALYWYRQSLGQGLEFLIYFQGNSAPDKSGLPSDRFSAERTGGSVSTLTIQRTQQEDSAVYLCASSFSGGDYEQYFGPGTRLTVT.